This is a list of T cell receptor beta chains from one sample in a study of regulatory T cells in long-lasting Graves disease. Each CDR3 protein is one row after TCRdb ran MiXCR on the multiplex PCR reads. In the table there are around 450,000 distinct CDR3 sequences, 14% to 15% of which are singletons. These data were also reused for a study on T cells in Graves' hyperthyroidism and ophthalmopathy.

The sequencing used peripheral blood mononuclear cells (PBMCs), collected at new diagnosis, from a patient treated with antithyroid drugs. Receptors were obtained from a woman in her twenties or thirties with Graves disease. Each CDR3 is given with its conserved first and last residue. The D gene is left open where the match is weak. Not every row has a clone size; where given, it reads once, few, many or a size class.

>NA|few|TRBV10-2|TRBJ2-7
TGCGCCAGCAACGGACAGACCTACGAGCAGTACTTC
CASNGQTYEQYF
>TRBD2|few|TRBV11-2|TRBJ2-5
TGTGCCAGCAGCTCGGGACTAGCGGGAGGGGGGGGAAAAGAGACCCAGTACTTC
CASSSGLAGGGGKETQYF
>NA|NA|TRBV30|TRBJ1-2
TGTGCCTGGAGTGTATACGGCCTCTATGGCTACGCCTTC
CAWSVYGLYGYAF
>NA|few|TRBV29-1|TRBJ1-4
TGCAGCGTAAGCCCACACCCTAATGAAAAACTGTTTTTT
CSVSPHPNEKLFF
>TRBD2|NA|TRBV5-1|TRBJ2-7
TGCGCCAGCAGCTTGGCGGCGGGAGGGCCGAAAGAGCAGTACTTC
CASSLAAGGPKEQYF
>TRBD1|NA|TRBV15|TRBJ2-3
TGTGCCACCAGCAGCCAAGACAGGGGGCTGGTTACAGATACGCAGTATTTT
CATSSQDRGLVTDTQYF
>NA|many|TRBV7-3|TRBJ2-7
TGTGCCAGCAGCTTAACTGGAGGAGGGAACGAGCAGTACTTC
CASSLTGGGNEQYF
>TRBD2|NA|TRBV5-5|TRBJ2-3
TGTGCCAGCAGCGTGGGACTAGCGGGTAGCGCAGATACGCAGTATTTT
CASSVGLAGSADTQYF
>TRBD2|few|TRBV6-1|TRBJ2-3
TGTGCCAGCAGCTCCCAAGCGGGAGAAGTGGATACGCAGTATTTT
CASSSQAGEVDTQYF
>TRBD1|NA|TRBV28|TRBJ1-5
TGTGCCAGCAGTTTGTTTGTCATGCGACAGGGTTATCAGCCCCAGCATTTT
CASSLFVMRQGYQPQHF
>NA|NA|TRBV29-1|TRBJ2-6
TGCAGCGTTGCGGTCTCTGGGGCCAACGTCCTGACTTTC
CSVAVSGANVLTF
>NA|NA|TRBV19|TRBJ1-3
TGTGCCAGTAGTATTGCAGTATCGGGAAACACCATATATTTT
CASSIAVSGNTIYF
>NA|NA|TRBV5-1|TRBJ2-1
TGCGCCAGCAGCCCTACTATTGAGGGCAATCAGTTCTTC
CASSPTIEGNQFF
>NA|few|TRBV6-2/TRBV6-3|TRBJ1-5
TGTGCCAGCAGTCCAAAGGACGGTGTGGCCCAGCATTTT
CASSPKDGVAQHF
>NA|NA|TRBV6-9|TRBJ2-7
TGTGCCAGCAGTTACACCCCAGAGGAGACCTACGAGCAGTACTTC
CASSYTPEETYEQYF
>NA|many|TRBV30|TRBJ1-3
TGTGCCTGGAAAGACTGGACGGCGACTGGAAACACCATATATTTT
CAWKDWTATGNTIYF
>NA|many|TRBV2|TRBJ2-3
TGTGCCAGCAGTGAAGATACGCAGTATTTT
CASSEDTQYF
>NA|NA|TRBV19|TRBJ2-5
TGTGCCAGTAGTATTCGGTCTTCCCAAGAGACCCAGTACTTC
CASSIRSSQETQYF
>NA|many|TRBV12-3/TRBV12-4|TRBJ1-5
TGTGCCAGCAGCACGAGGGGAGGTACTAATCAGCCCCAGCATTTT
CASSTRGGTNQPQHF
>NA|NA|TRBV7-9|TRBJ2-3
TGTGCCAGCAGCTTAGGACTGTCGGGAGATGGGACAGATACGCAGTATTTT
CASSLGLSGDGTDTQYF
>TRBD2|many|TRBV5-6|TRBJ2-3
TGTGCCAGCAGCTTGGGGCGGGAGGAGAGGTCCACAGATACGCAGTATTTT
CASSLGREERSTDTQYF
>TRBD2|many|TRBV20-1|TRBJ2-3
TGCAGTGCTAATTCTCCTAGCGGGAGCACAGATACGCAGTATTTT
CSANSPSGSTDTQYF
>NA|many|TRBV14|TRBJ2-1
TGTGCCAGCAGCCCCCTGGGACCTCCTTCCTCCTACAATGAGCAGTTCTTC
CASSPLGPPSSYNEQFF
>TRBD2|few|TRBV20-1|TRBJ2-1
TGCAGTGCAAGAAAGACTAGCGGGACCTACAATGAGCAGTTCTTC
CSARKTSGTYNEQFF
>TRBD2|many|TRBV28|TRBJ2-1
TGTGCCAGCAGTTTAGATCGACTAGCGGGCGTCAATGAGCAGTTCTTC
CASSLDRLAGVNEQFF
>NA|many|TRBV11-2|TRBJ1-2
TGTGCCAGCAGCCCTACCCCTGGTGGCTACACCTTC
CASSPTPGGYTF
>TRBD2|few|TRBV25-1|TRBJ2-1
TGTGCCAGCAGCTCAGCGGGGGGGTGGAATGAGCAGTTCTTC
CASSSAGGWNEQFF
>NA|many|TRBV5-6|TRBJ2-7
TGCGCCAGCAGTCTGGACGGAGCCTACGAGCAGTACTTC
CASSLDGAYEQYF
>TRBD1|few|TRBV5-8|TRBJ2-7
TGTGCCAGCAGCGTCGGGACAGTAAGCTCCTACGAGCAGTACTTC
CASSVGTVSSYEQYF
>NA|NA|TRBV12-3/TRBV12-4|TRBJ1-5
TGTGCCAGCAGTTTTTTCCCGGATAGCAATCAGCCCCAGCATTTT
CASSFFPDSNQPQHF
>TRBD2|many|TRBV3-1|TRBJ2-7
TGTGCCAGCAGCCAAACTAGCGGGAGGACGTACGAGCAGTACTTC
CASSQTSGRTYEQYF
>NA|many|TRBV5-1|TRBJ2-2
TGCGCCAGCAGCTTGGCCGGAGCGGGCAGGCCCAATACCGGGGAGCTGTTTTTT
CASSLAGAGRPNTGELFF
>NA|NA|TRBV10-3|TRBJ2-2
TGTGCCATCGGGGGACGGGGCGGGACCGGGGAGCTGTTTTTT
CAIGGRGGTGELFF
>TRBD2|many|TRBV7-9|TRBJ2-7
TGTGCCAGCAGCGAAGTAGCGGGAGTGGCCGAGCAGTACTTC
CASSEVAGVAEQYF
>NA|many|TRBV20-1|TRBJ1-5
TGCAGTGCTAGACCCCTGACAGAAGGGAATCAGCCCCAGCATTTT
CSARPLTEGNQPQHF
>NA|many|TRBV30|TRBJ1-1
TGTGCCTGGAGGGGGACCGGGAGCTCGAACACTGAAGCTTTCTTT
CAWRGTGSSNTEAFF
>TRBD2|few|TRBV14|TRBJ2-5
TGTGCCAGCAGCCAAGATGGTAGGGAGGGGGAGACCCAGTACTTC
CASSQDGREGETQYF
>TRBD2|many|TRBV19|TRBJ2-7
TGTGCCAGTAGTATATCCGGGACTACCTACGAGCAGTACTTC
CASSISGTTYEQYF
>NA|NA|TRBV9|TRBJ2-1
TGTGCCAGCAGCGTTCTCCTAGGTGGCTCCTACAATGAGCAGTTCTTC
CASSVLLGGSYNEQFF
>NA|few|TRBV7-9|TRBJ1-4
TGTGCCAGCAGCTTAGATTTCGGCGGGAATGAAAAACTGTTTTTT
CASSLDFGGNEKLFF
>TRBD1|NA|TRBV27|TRBJ2-5
TGTGCCAGCAGTTTAATGGGCGCCGGGACAGGGGCCCGCCGGGTCTTC
CASSLMGAGTGARRVF
>TRBD1|few|TRBV19|TRBJ2-7
TGTGCCAGTACGGAAAGGGACAGGGGGCGAGGCGAGCAGTACTTC
CASTERDRGRGEQYF
>TRBD1|many|TRBV10-3|TRBJ1-1
TGTGCCTTATCTCCGACAGGGATGGGTCACGGAGCTTTCTTT
CALSPTGMGHGAFF
>NA|NA|TRBV5-6|TRBJ2-2
TGTGCCAGCAGCTTGATTTCGGGGAACACCGGGGAGCTGTTTTTT
CASSLISGNTGELFF
>TRBD2|NA|TRBV30|TRBJ2-6
TGTGCCTGGAGTAACGGGAGGGTTGGGGCCAACGTCCTGACTTTC
CAWSNGRVGANVLTF
>TRBD2|many|TRBV6-1|TRBJ2-3
TGTGCCAGCACCCAGGGGACTAGCGGGAGGACAGATACGCAGTATTTT
CASTQGTSGRTDTQYF
>NA|many|TRBV6-1|TRBJ1-1
TGTGCCAGCAGTAAAACAGCGAACACTGAAGCTTTCTTT
CASSKTANTEAFF
>TRBD1|many|TRBV6-1|TRBJ1-5
TGTGCCAGCATTCTGGACAGGGGAGGTTGGCAGCCCCAGCATTTT
CASILDRGGWQPQHF
>NA|NA|TRBV4-1|TRBJ2-5
TGCGCCAGCAGCCAACACGCCAGGGAAGAGACCCAGTACTTC
CASSQHAREETQYF
>TRBD2|many|TRBV10-3|TRBJ2-3
TGTGCCATCAGTAGGACTAGCGGGAGTTCGGCAGATACGCAGTATTTT
CAISRTSGSSADTQYF
>TRBD2|many|TRBV28|TRBJ2-3
TGTGCCAGCAGTTCCGGACTAGCGGGAGTGTATACGCAGTATTTT
CASSSGLAGVYTQYF